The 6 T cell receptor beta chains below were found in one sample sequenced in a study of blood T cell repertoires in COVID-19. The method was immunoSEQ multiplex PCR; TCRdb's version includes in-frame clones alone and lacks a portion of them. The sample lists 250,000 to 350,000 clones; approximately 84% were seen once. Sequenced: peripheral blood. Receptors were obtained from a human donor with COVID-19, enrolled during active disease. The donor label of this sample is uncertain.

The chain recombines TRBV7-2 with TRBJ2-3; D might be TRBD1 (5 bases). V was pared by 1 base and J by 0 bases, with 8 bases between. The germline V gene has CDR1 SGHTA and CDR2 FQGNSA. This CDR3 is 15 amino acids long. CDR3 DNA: TGTGCCAGCAGCTTAGTACCAGGGAGCACAGATACGCAGTATTTT. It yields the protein CASSLVPGSTDTQYF.

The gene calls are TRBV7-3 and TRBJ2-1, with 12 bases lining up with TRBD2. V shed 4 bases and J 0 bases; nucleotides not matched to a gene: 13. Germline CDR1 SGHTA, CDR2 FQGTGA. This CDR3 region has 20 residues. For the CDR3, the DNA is TGTGCCAGCAGCTCCCTTCCCCCCTCGACTAGCGGGAGCTCCTACAATGAGCAGTTCTTC. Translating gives CASSSLPPSTSGSSYNEQFF.

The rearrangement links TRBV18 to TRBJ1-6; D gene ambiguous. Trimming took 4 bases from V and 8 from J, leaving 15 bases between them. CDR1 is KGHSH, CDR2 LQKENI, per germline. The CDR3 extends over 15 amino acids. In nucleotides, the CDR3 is TGTGCCAGCTCACTACGGGCCATGGAGGATTCACCCCTCCACTTT. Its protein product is CASSLRAMEDSPLHF. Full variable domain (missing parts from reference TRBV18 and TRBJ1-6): NAGVMQNPRHLVRRRGQEARLRCSPMKGHSHVYWYRQLPEEGLKFMVYLQKENIIDESGMPKERFSAEFPKEGPSILRIQQVVRGDSAAYFCASSLRAMEDSPLHFGNGTRLTVT.

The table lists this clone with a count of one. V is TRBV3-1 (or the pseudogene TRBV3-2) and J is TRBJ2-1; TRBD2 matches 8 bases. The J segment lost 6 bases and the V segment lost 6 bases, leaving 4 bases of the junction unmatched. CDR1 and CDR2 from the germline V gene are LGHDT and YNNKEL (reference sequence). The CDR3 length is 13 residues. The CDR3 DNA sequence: TGTGCCAGCAGGAGGACTAGCTCCAATGAGCAGTTCTTC. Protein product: CASRRTSSNEQFF.

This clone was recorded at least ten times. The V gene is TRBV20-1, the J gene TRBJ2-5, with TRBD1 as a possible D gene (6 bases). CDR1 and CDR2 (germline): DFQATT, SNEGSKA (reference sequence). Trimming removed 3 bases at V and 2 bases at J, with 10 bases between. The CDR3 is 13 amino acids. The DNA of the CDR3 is TGCAGTGCTAGTCACAGGGTTCAAGAGACCCAGTACTTC. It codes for CSASHRVQETQYF.

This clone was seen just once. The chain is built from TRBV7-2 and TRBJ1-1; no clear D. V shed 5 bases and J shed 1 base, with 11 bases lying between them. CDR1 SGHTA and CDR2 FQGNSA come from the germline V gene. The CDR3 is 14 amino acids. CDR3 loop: CASSPSPGNTEAFF. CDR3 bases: TGTGCCAGCAGCCCGTCCCCAGGGAACACTGAAGCTTTCTTT.